This entry is about one T cell receptor beta chain. Its cognate antigen is unknown. These data originate in a study of spatial heterogeneity in lung cancer. Whole-study context: On average, each unique TCR and UMI combination appeared more than ten times in raw reads.

One entry per CDR3 protein results from TCRdb running MiXCR on the 5' RACE reads. The sample lists some 70,000 distinct CDR3 sequences, 13% occurring once. This CDR3 is built from 14 residues. Germline assignment: CDR1 DFQATT and CDR2 SNEGSKA (reference sequence). Trimming cost V 5 bases and J 4 bases, with 18 bases left between them. Time point in this sample: sample taken at primary tumor resection. Frozen PBMC, nontumor lung or tumor provided whole RNA, which was sequenced unsorted. General study findings and limits: Blood contained ubiquitous expanded tumor TCRs more at resection than at follow-up.

Source: PBMCs, taken at surgery. The receptor was isolated from a male donor with early-stage non-small cell lung cancer. The V call is TRBV20-1, the J call TRBJ2-7, with D perhaps TRBD2 (6 bases). As DNA, the CDR3 is TGCAGTGCTTGCGGGGACGCGCCGGGGTACGAGCAGTACTTC. It specifies CSACGDAPGYEQYF.